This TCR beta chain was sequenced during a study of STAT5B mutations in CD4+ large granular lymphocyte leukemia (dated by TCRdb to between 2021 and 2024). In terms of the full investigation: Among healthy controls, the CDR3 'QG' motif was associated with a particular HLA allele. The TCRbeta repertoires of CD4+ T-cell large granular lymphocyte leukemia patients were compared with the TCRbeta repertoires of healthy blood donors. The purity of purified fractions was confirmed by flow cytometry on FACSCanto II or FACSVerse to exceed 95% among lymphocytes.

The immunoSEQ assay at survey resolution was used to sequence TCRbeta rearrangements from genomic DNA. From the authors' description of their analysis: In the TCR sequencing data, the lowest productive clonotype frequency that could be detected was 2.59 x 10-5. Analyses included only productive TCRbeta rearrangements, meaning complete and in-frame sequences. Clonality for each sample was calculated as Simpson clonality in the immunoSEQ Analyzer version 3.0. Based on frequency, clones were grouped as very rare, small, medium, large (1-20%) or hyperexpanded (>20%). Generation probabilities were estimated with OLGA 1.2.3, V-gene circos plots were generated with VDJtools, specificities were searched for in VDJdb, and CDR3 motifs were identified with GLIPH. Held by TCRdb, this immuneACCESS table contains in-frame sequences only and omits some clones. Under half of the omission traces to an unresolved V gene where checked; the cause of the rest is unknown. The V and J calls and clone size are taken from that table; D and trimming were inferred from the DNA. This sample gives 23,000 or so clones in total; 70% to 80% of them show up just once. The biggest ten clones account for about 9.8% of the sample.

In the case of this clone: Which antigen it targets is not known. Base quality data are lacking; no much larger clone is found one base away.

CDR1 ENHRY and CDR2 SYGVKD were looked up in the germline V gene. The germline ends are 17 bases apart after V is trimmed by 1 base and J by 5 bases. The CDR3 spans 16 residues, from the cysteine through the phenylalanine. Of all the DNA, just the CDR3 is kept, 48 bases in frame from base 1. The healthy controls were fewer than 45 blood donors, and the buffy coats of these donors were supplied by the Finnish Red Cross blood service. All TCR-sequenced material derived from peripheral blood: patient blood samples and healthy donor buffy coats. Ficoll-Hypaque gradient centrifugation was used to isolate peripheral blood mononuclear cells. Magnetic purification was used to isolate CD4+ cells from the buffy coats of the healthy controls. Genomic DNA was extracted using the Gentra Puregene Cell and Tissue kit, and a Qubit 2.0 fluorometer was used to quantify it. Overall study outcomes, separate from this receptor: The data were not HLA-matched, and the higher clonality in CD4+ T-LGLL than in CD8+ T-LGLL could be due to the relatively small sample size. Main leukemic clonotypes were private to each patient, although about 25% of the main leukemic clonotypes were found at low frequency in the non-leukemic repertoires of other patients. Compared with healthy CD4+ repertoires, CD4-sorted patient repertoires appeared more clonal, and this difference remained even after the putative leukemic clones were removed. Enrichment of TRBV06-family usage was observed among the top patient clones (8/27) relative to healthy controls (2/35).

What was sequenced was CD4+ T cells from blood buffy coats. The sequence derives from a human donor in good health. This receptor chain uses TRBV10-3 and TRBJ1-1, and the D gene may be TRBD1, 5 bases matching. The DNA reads TGTGCCATCAGTGAGTGGGGAAGTGGGGGAGGGACTGAAGCTTTCTTT. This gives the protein CAISEWGSGGGTEAFF.